This T cell receptor (beta chain) was retrieved from a study of blood T cell repertoires in COVID-19. Background on the study: The United States, Italy and Spain provided the acute and convalescent COVID-19 samples. PBMCs, B-cell-depleted T cells, or T cells were the source of the cDNA or gDNA that made up the material.

Authors' processing steps: Nucleated cell counts were estimated from reference gene primer amplification. Clones were sequenced by immunoSEQ multiplex PCR, and TCRdb holds only the in-frame ones, with some missing. V and J calls and clone size are copied from that table; D and trimming were computed from the DNA. The repertoire holds 150,000 to 200,000 clones, with just under 90% as singletons. The germline V and J ends were trimmed by 6 bases and 3 bases, with 4 bases remaining between them. CDR3 length: 11 residues. The germline V gene has CDR1 SEHNR and CDR2 FQNEAQ (reference sequence). This clone was recorded once.

The sample taken for sequencing was peripheral blood. The J gene is TRBJ2-3, the V gene TRBV7-9, with D uncertain. The receptor comes from a young woman who had recovered from COVID-19. The DNA of the CDR3 is TGTGCCAGCAGTCAGACAGATACGCAGTATTTT. Amino acids: CASSQTDTQYF.